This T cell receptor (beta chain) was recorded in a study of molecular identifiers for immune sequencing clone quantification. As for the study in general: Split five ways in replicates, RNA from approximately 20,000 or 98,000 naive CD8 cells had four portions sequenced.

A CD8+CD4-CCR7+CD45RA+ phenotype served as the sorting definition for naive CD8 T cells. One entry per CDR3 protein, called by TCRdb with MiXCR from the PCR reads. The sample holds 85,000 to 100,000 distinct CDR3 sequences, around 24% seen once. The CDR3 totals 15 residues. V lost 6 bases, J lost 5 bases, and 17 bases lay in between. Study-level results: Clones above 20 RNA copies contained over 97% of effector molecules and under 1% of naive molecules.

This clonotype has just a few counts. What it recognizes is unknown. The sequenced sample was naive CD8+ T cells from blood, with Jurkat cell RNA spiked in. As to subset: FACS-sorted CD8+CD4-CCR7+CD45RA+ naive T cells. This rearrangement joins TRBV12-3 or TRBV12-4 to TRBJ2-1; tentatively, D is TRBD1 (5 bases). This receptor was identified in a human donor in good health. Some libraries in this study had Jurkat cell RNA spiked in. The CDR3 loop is CASRAQGTADNEQFF. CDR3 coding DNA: TGTGCCAGCAGGGCTCAGGGCACCGCAGACAATGAGCAGTTCTTC.